The 5 T cell receptor beta chains in this list originate from one sample, sequenced in a study of cytomegalovirus exposure and HLA in healthy donors. Primers included in the PCR were 60 Vbeta and 13 Jbeta primers. Generated by immunoSEQ multiplex PCR, the TCRdb table keeps only in-frame clones and is missing some. The data include 120,000 or so clones; the top ten clones carry approximately 3.9%. The sequenced material came from PBMCs. These receptors came from a young man in good health and CMV-seronegative.

On this clone: A read error may produce the germline difference seen at one junction end. This chain joins TRBV7-6 and TRBJ2-3, with 9 positions matching TRBD2. CDR3 length: 15 residues. Germline CDR1 is SGHVS and CDR2 is FNYEAQ. Written as DNA, the CDR3 is TGTGCCAGCAGTTTAGCGGGAGAGCCCCCGGATACGCAGTATTTT. Its translation: CASSLAGEPPDTQYF.

The chain links TRBV19 to TRBJ1-5; D might be TRBD1 (5 bases). Germline V gene lookup returns CDR1 LNHDA and CDR2 SQIVND (reference sequence). With 0 bases removed from V and 7 bases from J, the gap between germline ends came to 10 bases. The CDR3 extends over 14 amino acids. Here the CDR3 DNA reads TGTGCCAGTAGTATAGAGCAGGGCGCCCAGCCCCAGCATTTT. This encodes CASSIEQGAQPQHF.

The chain combines TRBV9 with TRBJ2-7; unclear D gene. Germline V gene lookup returns CDR1 SGDLS and CDR2 YYNGEE. V lost 3 bases and J lost 7, with 11 bases in between. This CDR3 comprises 12 residues. Here the CDR3 DNA reads TGTGCCAGCAGCGGATACACGTCGGAGCAGTACTTC. Translating it yields CASSGYTSEQYF.

The chain combines TRBV7-9 with TRBJ2-2; perhaps TRBD1 as D (6 bases). The V gene lost 3 bases and the J gene lost 1 base, with 6 bases spanning the gap. Germline CDR1 SEHNR, CDR2 FQNEAQ (reference sequence). The CDR3 length is 14 residues. CDR3 sequence (DNA): TGTGCCAGCAGCTTGGGACAGAACACCGGGGAGCTGTTTTTT. It yields the protein CASSLGQNTGELFF. Complete variable domain (other parts from reference TRBV7-9 and TRBJ2-2): DTGVSQNPRHKITKRGQNVTFRCDPISEHNRLYWYRQTLGQGPEFLTYFQNEAQLEKSRLLSDRFSAERPKGSFSTLEIQRTEQGDSAMYLCASSLGQNTGELFFGEGSRLTVL.

The chain carries TRBV25-1 and TRBJ2-7; TRBD1 matches at 7 bases. V shed 5 bases, J shed 4 bases, and the junction held 17 bases outside the gene matches. The CDR3 has 17 amino acids. Looked up from germline, CDR1 is MGHDK and CDR2 is SYGVNS. The CDR3, as DNA: TGTGCCAGCAGTTTGTGGTCAGAGAGGGGGCCGCGGTACGAGCAGTACTTC. Translated, it gives CASSLWSERGPRYEQYF.